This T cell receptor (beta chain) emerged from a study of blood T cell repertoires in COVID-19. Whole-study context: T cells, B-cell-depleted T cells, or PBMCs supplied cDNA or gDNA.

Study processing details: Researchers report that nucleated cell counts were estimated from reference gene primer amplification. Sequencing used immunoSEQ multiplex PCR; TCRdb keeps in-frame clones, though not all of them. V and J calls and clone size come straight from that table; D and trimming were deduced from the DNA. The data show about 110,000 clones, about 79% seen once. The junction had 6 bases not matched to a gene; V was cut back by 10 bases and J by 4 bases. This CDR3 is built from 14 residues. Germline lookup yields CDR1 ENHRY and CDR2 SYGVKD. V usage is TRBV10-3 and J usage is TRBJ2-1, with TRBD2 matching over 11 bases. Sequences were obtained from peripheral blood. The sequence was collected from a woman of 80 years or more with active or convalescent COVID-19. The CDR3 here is CASSLAGAYNEQFF. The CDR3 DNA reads TGTGCCAGCTCACTAGCGGGAGCGTACAATGAGCAGTTCTTC.